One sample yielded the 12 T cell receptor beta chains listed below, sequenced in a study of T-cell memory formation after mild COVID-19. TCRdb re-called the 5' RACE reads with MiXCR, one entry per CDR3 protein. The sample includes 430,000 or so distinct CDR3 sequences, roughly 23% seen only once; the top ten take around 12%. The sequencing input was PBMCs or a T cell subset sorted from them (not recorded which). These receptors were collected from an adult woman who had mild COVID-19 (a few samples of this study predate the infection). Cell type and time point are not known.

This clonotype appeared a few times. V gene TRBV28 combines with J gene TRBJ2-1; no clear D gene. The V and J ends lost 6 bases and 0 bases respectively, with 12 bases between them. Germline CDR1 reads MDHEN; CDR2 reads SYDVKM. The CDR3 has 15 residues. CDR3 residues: CASSPAPSSYNEQFF. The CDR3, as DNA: TGTGCCAGCAGCCCCGCGCCTAGCTCCTACAATGAGCAGTTCTTC.

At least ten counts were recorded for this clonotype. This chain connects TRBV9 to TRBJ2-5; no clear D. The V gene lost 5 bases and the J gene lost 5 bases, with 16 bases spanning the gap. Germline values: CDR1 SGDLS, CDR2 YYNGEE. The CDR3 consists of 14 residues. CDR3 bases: TGTGCCAGCAGTGTCTCTTGGCTTGGGGAGACCCAGTACTTC. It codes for CASSVSWLGETQYF.

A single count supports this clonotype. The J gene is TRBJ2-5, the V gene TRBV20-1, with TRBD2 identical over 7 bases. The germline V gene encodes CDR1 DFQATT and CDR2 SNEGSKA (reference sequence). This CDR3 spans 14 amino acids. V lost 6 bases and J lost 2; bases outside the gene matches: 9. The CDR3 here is CSASRRREQETQYF. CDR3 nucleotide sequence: TGCAGTGCCTCACGTCGGCGGGAGCAAGAGACCCAGTACTTC.

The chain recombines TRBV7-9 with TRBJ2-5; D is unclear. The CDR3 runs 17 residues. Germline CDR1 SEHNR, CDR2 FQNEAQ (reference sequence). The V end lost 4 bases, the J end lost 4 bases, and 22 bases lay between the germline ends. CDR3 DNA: TGTGCCAGCAGCTCGTTTTCTTGGGTGGGTGATTCAGAGACCCAGTACTTC. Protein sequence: CASSSFSWVGDSETQYF.

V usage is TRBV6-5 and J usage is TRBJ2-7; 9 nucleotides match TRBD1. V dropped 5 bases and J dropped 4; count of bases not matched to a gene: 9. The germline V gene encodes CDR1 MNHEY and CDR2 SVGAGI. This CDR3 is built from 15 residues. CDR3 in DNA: TGTGCCAGCAGTCGCAGCCCGGGACAGGGTTACGAGCAGTACTTC. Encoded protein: CASSRSPGQGYEQYF.

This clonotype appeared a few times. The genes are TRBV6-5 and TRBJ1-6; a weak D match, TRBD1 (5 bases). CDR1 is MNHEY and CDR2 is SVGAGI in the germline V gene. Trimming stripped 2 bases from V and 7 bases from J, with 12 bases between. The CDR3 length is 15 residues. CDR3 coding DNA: TGTGCCAGCAGTTACGACAGTTTGGGCAATTCACCCCTCCACTTT. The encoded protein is CASSYDSLGNSPLHF.

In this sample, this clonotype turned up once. This chain's CDR3 is CASSPRTSGGNTYEQYF. DNA for the CDR3: TGTGCCAGCTCACCACGGACTAGCGGGGGGAACACCTACGAGCAGTACTTC. The V and J genes are TRBV18 and TRBJ2-7; 14 positions agree with TRBD2. Germline V lookup: CDR1 KGHSH, CDR2 LQKENI. J gave up 2 bases and V 1 base, and 4 bases lay outside the gene matches. The CDR3 runs 17 residues.

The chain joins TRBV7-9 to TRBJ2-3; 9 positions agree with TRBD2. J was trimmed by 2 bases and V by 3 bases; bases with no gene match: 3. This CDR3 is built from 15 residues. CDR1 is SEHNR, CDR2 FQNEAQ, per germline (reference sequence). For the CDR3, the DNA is TGTGCCAGCAGCTTGAAGCGGGGGGCCACAGATACGCAGTATTTT. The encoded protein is CASSLKRGATDTQYF.

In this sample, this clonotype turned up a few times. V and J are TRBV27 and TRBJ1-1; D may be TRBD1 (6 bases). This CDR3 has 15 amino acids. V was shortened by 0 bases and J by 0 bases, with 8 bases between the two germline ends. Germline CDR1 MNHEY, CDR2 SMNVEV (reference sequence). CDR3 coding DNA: TGTGCCAGCAGTTTATCCCGGGGGCTGAACACTGAAGCTTTCTTT. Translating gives CASSLSRGLNTEAFF.

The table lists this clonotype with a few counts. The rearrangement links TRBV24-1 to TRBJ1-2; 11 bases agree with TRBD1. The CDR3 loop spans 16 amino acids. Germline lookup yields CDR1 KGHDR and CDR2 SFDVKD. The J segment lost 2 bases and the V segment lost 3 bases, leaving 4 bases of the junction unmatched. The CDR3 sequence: CATSDGTGGLNYGYTF. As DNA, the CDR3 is TGTGCCACCAGTGATGGGACAGGGGGATTAAACTATGGCTACACCTTC.

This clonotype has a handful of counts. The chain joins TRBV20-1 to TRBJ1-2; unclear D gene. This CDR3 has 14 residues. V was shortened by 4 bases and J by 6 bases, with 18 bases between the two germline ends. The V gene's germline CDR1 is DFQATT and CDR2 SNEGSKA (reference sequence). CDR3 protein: CSATTSRAPNGYTF. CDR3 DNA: TGCAGTGCTACAACATCTAGGGCCCCCAATGGCTACACCTTC.

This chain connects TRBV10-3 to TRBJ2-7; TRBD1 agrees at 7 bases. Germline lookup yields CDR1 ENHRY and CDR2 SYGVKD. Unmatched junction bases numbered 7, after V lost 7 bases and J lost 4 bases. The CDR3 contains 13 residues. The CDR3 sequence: CAINWDRRYEQYF. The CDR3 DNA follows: TGTGCCATCAACTGGGACAGAAGATACGAGCAGTACTTC.